This T cell receptor (beta chain) appears in the sequencing data of a study of cytomegalovirus exposure and HLA in healthy donors. Looking at the study overall: Earlier work reported approximately 110 million unique TCR beta sequences from about 180 million T cells.

Points from the study as a whole: CMV serostatus stood as the only immune exposure information on hand. TCR beta sequences reportedly predicted most subjects' HLA-A and HLA-B alleles accurately.

The CDR3 contains 14 residues. The ends were cut back, 0 bases at V and 4 bases at J, with 12 bases in the middle. The germline V gene has CDR1 SQVTM and CDR2 ANQGSEA. PCR involved 60 Vbeta and 13 Jbeta primers. In the original workflow: A later analysis counted around 74 million unique TCR beta chains, about 11 million shared. Libraries were prepared by immunoSEQ multiplex PCR; TCRdb keeps only in-frame clonotypes and omits some of them. V and J calls and clone size are those listed in that table; D and trimming were worked out from the DNA. The sample lists some 150,000 clones, about 73% seen once, with 3% in the top ten. This clone came up a few times. Antigen: not known.

This rearrangement joins TRBV29-1 to TRBJ2-5, with a possible D match to TRBD2 (7 bases). This clonotype originated in a man aged 40-50 years in good health and CMV-seropositive. The specimen sequenced was PBMCs. The CDR3 nucleotides are TGCAGCGTTGAAGATCGTGGGGGGGCAGAGACCCAGTACTTC. This encodes CSVEDRGGAETQYF. Full variable domain (missing parts from reference TRBV29-1 and TRBJ2-5): SAVISQKPSRDICQRGTSLTIQCQVDSQVTMMFWYRQQPGQSLTLIATANQGSEATYESGFVIDKFPISRPNLTFSTLTVSNMSPEDSSIYLCSVEDRGGAETQYFGPGTRLLVL.